This TCR beta chain is drawn from a study of tissue T cells after allogeneic stem cell transplantation. By proportion, this clone is large. Antigen unknown. Gene and germline names: mouse. The read gets to within 1 residue of the CDR3 end, and the germline J gene fills in the rest. TCRbeta CDR3 was sequenced at survey depth with template counts. Produced via immunoSEQ multiplex PCR; TCRdb's table is partial and in-frame only. The top ten hold 25% to 30% of the sample, which has more than 2,500 clones, 45% to 50% seen once. CDR3 length: 16 amino acids. Germline CDR1 GKSSPN, CDR2 SITVG. J was trimmed by 0 bases and V by 1 base; bases with no gene match: 4. Study results and limitations: Only a limited share of tissue TCRs appeared in blood or spleen.

Regarding time point: mouse harvest day 14 after allogeneic transplant. Mouse grafts combined 10^7 T-cell-depleted bone marrow cells with 10^6 splenic CD5+ T cells. Mice had MHC-mismatched B6 into BALB/c GVHD, sampled day 7 or 14. The receptor comes from a female BALB/c mouse given C57BL/6 T cells with graft-versus-host disease after an allogeneic hematopoietic cell transplant. This sequence joins TRBV31 and TRBJ2-4; 10 positions match TRBD2. Sequenced: lymph node tissue. The CDR3 reads CAWSPGLGTSQNTLYF. Partial CDR3 DNA: TGTGCCTGGAGTCCGGGACTGGGGACTAGTCAAAACACCTTGTAC. Variable domain in full (rest from reference TRBV31 and TRBJ2-4): AQTIHQWPVAEIKAVGSPLSLGCTIKGKSSPNLYWYWQATGGTLQQLFYSITVGQVESVVQLNLSASRPKDDQFILSTEKLLLSHSGFYLCAWSPGLGTSQNTLYFGAGTRLSVL.